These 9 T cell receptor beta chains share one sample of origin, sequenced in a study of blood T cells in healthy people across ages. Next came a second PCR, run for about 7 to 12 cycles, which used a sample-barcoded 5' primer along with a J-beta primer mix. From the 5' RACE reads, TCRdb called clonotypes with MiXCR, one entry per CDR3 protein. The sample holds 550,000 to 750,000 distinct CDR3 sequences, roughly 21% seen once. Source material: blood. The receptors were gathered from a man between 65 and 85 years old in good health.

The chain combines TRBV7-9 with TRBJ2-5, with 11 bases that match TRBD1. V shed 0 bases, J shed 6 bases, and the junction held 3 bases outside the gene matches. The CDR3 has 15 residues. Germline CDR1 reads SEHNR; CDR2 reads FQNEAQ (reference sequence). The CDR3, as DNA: TGTGCCAGCAGCTTAGCCGGGACAGGGGGGCAGACCCAGTACTTC. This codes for CASSLAGTGGQTQYF.

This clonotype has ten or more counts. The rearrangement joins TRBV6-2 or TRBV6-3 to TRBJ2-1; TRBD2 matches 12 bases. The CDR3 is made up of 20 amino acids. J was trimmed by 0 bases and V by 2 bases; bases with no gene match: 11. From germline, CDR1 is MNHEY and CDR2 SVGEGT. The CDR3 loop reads CASSYSPSGRALHSYNEQFF. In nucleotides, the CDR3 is TGTGCCAGCAGTTACAGCCCTAGCGGGAGGGCGCTCCACTCCTACAATGAGCAGTTCTTC.

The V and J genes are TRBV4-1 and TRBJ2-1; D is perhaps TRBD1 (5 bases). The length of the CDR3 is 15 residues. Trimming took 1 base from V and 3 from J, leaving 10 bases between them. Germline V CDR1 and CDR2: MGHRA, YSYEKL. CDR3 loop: CASSQAATDYNEQFF. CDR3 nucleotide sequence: TGCGCCAGCAGCCAAGCGGCGACAGACTACAATGAGCAGTTCTTC.

Here the CDR3 reads CASSAGTVGEKLFF. In DNA, the CDR3 is TGCGCCAGCAGCGCCGGGACAGTGGGTGAAAAACTGTTTTTT. The chain recombines TRBV10-1 with TRBJ1-4, with TRBD1 matching 7 bases. J lost 7 bases, V lost 6 bases, and 8 bases had no gene match. The germline gives CDR1 WNHNN, CDR2 SYGVQD (reference sequence). The CDR3 has 14 amino acids.

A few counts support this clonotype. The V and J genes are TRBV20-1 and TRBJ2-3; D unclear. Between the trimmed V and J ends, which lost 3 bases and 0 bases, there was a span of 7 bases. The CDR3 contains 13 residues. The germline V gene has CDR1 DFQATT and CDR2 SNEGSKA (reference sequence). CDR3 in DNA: TGCAGTGCTAGCGGGCACAGCACAGATACGCAGTATTTT. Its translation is CSASGHSTDTQYF.

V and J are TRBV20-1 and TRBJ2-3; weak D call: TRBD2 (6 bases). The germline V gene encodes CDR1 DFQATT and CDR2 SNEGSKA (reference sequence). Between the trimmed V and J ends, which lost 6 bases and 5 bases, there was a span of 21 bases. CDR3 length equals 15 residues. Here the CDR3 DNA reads TGCAGTGCAAAGGAAGATGGCGGGAAGGGAGATACGCAGTATTTT. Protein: CSAKEDGGKGDTQYF.

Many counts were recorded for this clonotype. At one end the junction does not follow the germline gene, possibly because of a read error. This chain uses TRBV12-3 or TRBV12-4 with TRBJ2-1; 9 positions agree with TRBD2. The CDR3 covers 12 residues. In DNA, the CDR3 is TGTGCCAGCAGTCTAGCGGGACCAGGGCAGTTCTTC. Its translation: CASSLAGPGQFF.

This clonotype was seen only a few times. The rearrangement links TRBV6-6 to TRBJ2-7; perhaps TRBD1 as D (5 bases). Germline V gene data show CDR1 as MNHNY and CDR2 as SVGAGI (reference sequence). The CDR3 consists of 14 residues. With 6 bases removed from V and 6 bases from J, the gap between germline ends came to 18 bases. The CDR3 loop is CASRRTTDTSEQYF. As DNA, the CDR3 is TGTGCCAGCAGAAGGACAACTGACACTTCCGAGCAGTACTTC.

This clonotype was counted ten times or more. CDR3 amino acids: CASSLDDTTYEQYF. The CDR3 DNA reads TGCGCCAGCAGCTTGGACGACACCACCTACGAGCAGTACTTC. The J gene is TRBJ2-7, the V gene TRBV5-1; D uncertain. Germline loops: CDR1 SGHRS, CDR2 YFSETQ. Deletions cut 0 bases from V and 2 bases from J, with 9 bases between. This CDR3 contains 14 residues. The whole variable domain, remainder taken from reference TRBV5-1 and TRBJ2-7, is KAGVTQTPRYLIKTRGQQVTLSCSPISGHRSVSWYQQTPGQGLQFLFEYFSETQRNKGNFPGRFSGRQFSNSRSEMNVSTLELGDSALYLCASSLDDTTYEQYFGPGTRLTVT.